What follows are 17 T cell receptor beta chains derived from one specimen sequenced in a study of Tregs in tolerant kidney transplant recipients. Related graft donors supplied nonmyeloablative bone marrow transplants, and mixed chimerism was transient. TCRdb's copy holds only in-frame clones and misses some; the assay was immunoSEQ multiplex PCR. The sample holds about 52,000 clones, 91% seen once. Sequenced here: CD8+ T cells from blood (PBMCs), sampled 24 months after the transplant. These receptors came from a human patient who received a combined kidney and bone marrow transplant. Some of the T cells might come from the graft donor.

The chain is built from TRBV7-3 and TRBJ2-7; D is possibly TRBD1 (5 bases). Deletions cut 7 bases from V and 2 bases from J, with 33 bases between. This CDR3 is built from 20 residues. In germline, CDR1 is SGHTA, CDR2 FQGTGA. Here the CDR3 reads CASTIRGGGLRSRSTYEQYF. Here the CDR3 DNA reads TGTGCCAGCACTATAAGGGGTGGTGGCTTACGGAGCCGCTCCACCTACGAGCAGTACTTC. Full variable domain (outside the CDR3, taken from reference TRBV7-3 and TRBJ2-7): GAGVSQTPSNKVTEKGKYVELRCDPISGHTALYWYRQSLGQGPEFLIYFQGTGAADDSGLPNDRFFAVRPEGSVSTLKIQRTERGDSAVYLCASTIRGGGLRSRSTYEQYFGPGTRLTVT.

The genes are TRBV4-3 and TRBJ2-7, with 9 bases fitting TRBD2. The CDR3 totals 18 residues. Looked up from germline, CDR1 is LGHNA and CDR2 is YSLEER. Germline trimming cut 0 bases from V and 3 bases from J; bases unmatched to any gene: 12. DNA of the CDR3: TGCGCCAGCAGCCAAGACCCCTTTGGGGCGGGAGGGCTCTACGAGCAGTACTTC. Its translation: CASSQDPFGAGGLYEQYF.

V and J are TRBV4-1 and TRBJ2-5; D remains unclear. The V gene's germline CDR1 is MGHRA and CDR2 YSYEKL. Trimming removed 0 bases from V and 7 bases from J, with 21 bases in between. The CDR3 runs 17 residues. The CDR3: CASSQDLDTAVWRTQYF. The DNA of the CDR3 is TGCGCCAGCAGCCAAGATCTGGATACCGCCGTTTGGAGGACCCAGTACTTC.

The chain carries TRBV18 and TRBJ2-5, with 8 bases matching TRBD1. The assigned J gene may be wrong: the sequence end matches TRBJ2-7 better. Germline V gene data show CDR1 as KGHSH and CDR2 as LQKENI. This CDR3 contains 14 residues. CDR3 region: CASSPPGQAYEQYF. In DNA form, the CDR3 reads TGTGCCAGCTCACCACCGGGACAGGCCTACGAGCAGTACTTC.

The rearrangement joins TRBV9 to TRBJ2-1; 7 nucleotides agree with TRBD1. V lost 3 bases and J lost 1; bases outside the gene matches: 4. CDR3 size: 15 residues. The germline V gene encodes CDR1 SGDLS and CDR2 YYNGEE. The CDR3 loop is CASSARDSSYNEQFF. The CDR3 coding sequence is TGTGCCAGCAGCGCACGGGACAGTTCCTACAATGAGCAGTTCTTC.

The J gene is TRBJ2-7, the V gene TRBV5-4, with 12 bases aligning to TRBD2. From germline, CDR1 is SGHNT and CDR2 YYREEE (reference sequence). The J segment lost 4 bases and the V segment lost 4 bases, leaving 6 bases of the junction unmatched. The CDR3 has 15 residues. The CDR3 DNA follows: TGTGCCAGCAGCCCGGAACTAGCGGGGGGTTACGAGCAGTACTTC. It codes for CASSPELAGGYEQYF. Drawing the rest from reference TRBV5-4 and TRBJ2-7, the complete variable domain is ETGVTQSPTHLIKTRGQQVTLRCSSQSGHNTVSWYQQALGQGPQFIFQYYREEENGRGNFPPRFSGLQFPNYSSELNVNALELDDSALYLCASSPELAGGYEQYFGPGTRLTVT.

The chain joins TRBV27 to TRBJ2-7, with D tentatively TRBD2 (6 bases). Trimming removed 8 bases at V and 0 bases at J, with 23 bases between. The CDR3 sequence is 17 residues long. CDR1 and CDR2 from the germline V gene are MNHEY and SMNVEV (reference sequence). CDR3 loop: CASGLLTGGGFSYEQYF. Written as DNA, the CDR3 is TGTGCCAGCGGCTTACTAACGGGTGGAGGGTTCTCCTACGAGCAGTACTTC.

CDR3 coding DNA: TGTGCCAGCAGCCCACCCCAATACAGGGTGAACACTGAAGCTTTCTTT. Protein: CASSPPQYRVNTEAFF. This rearrangement joins TRBV28 to TRBJ1-1, with a weak D call TRBD1 (6 bases). Germline V gives CDR1 MDHEN, CDR2 SYDVKM. V was pared by 6 bases and J by 0 bases, with 17 bases between. This CDR3 has 16 residues.

The table lists this clone with many counts. The rearrangement uses TRBV6-5 and TRBJ2-3, with 8 positions matching TRBD2. Germline loops: CDR1 MNHEY, CDR2 SVGAGI. CDR3 length: 13 residues. V trimming: 6 bases; J trimming: 2 bases; junction bases outside the gene matches: 1. CDR3 sequence reads: CASRLADTDTQYF. The CDR3 DNA reads TGTGCCAGCAGACTAGCGGACACAGATACGCAGTATTTT.

The chain is built from TRBV15 and TRBJ2-1, with 8 bases identical to TRBD2. Germline lookup yields CDR1 LNHNV and CDR2 YYDKDF (reference sequence). With 2 bases clipped from V and 7 bases from J, the junction kept 13 bases outside the gene matches. The CDR3 has 17 amino acids. CDR3 sequence (DNA): TGTGCCACCAGCAGACCGGAGCGGGGGAGCATAAAGAATGAGCAGTTCTTC. Translation gives CATSRPERGSIKNEQFF.

The chain has TRBV19 and TRBJ2-1; 8 positions match TRBD1. The V segment lost 4 bases and the J segment 4 bases; nucleotides outside the gene matches: 6. The germline V gene encodes CDR1 LNHDA and CDR2 SQIVND (reference sequence). This CDR3 has 15 residues. CDR3 loop: CASSRQGALYNEQFF. The CDR3 region has the DNA TGTGCCAGTAGTAGGCAGGGGGCCCTTTACAATGAGCAGTTCTTC.

This chain connects TRBV2 to TRBJ1-2; no clear D gene. V was pared by 7 bases and J by 0 bases, with 12 bases between. This CDR3 region has 14 residues. Germline values: CDR1 SNHLY, CDR2 FYNNEI. CDR3 DNA sequence: TGTGCCAGCACCATCCGGGTGGCTAACTATGGCTACACCTTC. It codes for CASTIRVANYGYTF.

The rearrangement joins TRBV28 to TRBJ2-3; D possibly corresponds to TRBD2 (5 bases). There are 14 residues in the CDR3. CDR1 and CDR2 (germline): MDHEN, SYDVKM. The germline V and J ends were trimmed by 3 bases and 4 bases, with 11 bases remaining between them. CDR3 DNA sequence: TGTGCCAGCAGTTTGAGCGGATCTGCAGATACGCAGTATTTT. Amino acids: CASSLSGSADTQYF.

The genes are TRBV11-2 and TRBJ2-5; 12 bases are a match to TRBD2. Per the germline V gene, CDR1 is SGHAT and CDR2 is FQNNGV. This CDR3 has 17 amino acids. After removal of 6 bases from V and 4 bases from J, the junction contained 12 bases not matched to a gene. This CDR3 is CASSQELAGGPGETQYF. The CDR3 DNA is TGTGCCAGCAGTCAAGAGCTAGCGGGGGGGCCGGGAGAGACCCAGTACTTC.

This clone was observed a few times. The DNA for the CDR3 is TGTGCCAGCAGTTACTCGAGAGGCTACGAGCAGTACTTC. Translation: CASSYSRGYEQYF. The rearrangement links TRBV6-6 to TRBJ2-7; the D is unclear. CDR3 length: 13 amino acids. Germline assignment: CDR1 MNHNY and CDR2 SVGAGI (reference sequence). V was cut by 0 bases and J by 3 bases, with 6 bases left in between.

This rearrangement joins TRBV27 to TRBJ2-3; 8 bases match TRBD2. The germline V gene encodes CDR1 MNHEY and CDR2 SMNVEV (reference sequence). V was pared by 0 bases and J by 0 bases, with 2 bases of the junction left unmatched. This CDR3 contains 16 residues. The CDR3 protein is CASSLSGRASTDTQYF. DNA of the CDR3: TGTGCCAGCAGTTTATCCGGGAGGGCGAGCACAGATACGCAGTATTTT.

This clone has only one observation. The J gene is TRBJ2-1, the V gene TRBV7-9, with 12 nucleotides matching TRBD2. Losses at the gene ends were 4 bases for V and 7 bases for J; bases not matched to a gene: 17. Germline V gives CDR1 SEHNR, CDR2 FQNEAQ (reference sequence). The CDR3 sequence is 19 residues long. The CDR3 reads CASSYPGRTSGERSNEQFF. The CDR3 bases are TGTGCCAGCAGCTACCCCGGGAGGACTAGCGGGGAAAGGAGTAATGAGCAGTTCTTC.